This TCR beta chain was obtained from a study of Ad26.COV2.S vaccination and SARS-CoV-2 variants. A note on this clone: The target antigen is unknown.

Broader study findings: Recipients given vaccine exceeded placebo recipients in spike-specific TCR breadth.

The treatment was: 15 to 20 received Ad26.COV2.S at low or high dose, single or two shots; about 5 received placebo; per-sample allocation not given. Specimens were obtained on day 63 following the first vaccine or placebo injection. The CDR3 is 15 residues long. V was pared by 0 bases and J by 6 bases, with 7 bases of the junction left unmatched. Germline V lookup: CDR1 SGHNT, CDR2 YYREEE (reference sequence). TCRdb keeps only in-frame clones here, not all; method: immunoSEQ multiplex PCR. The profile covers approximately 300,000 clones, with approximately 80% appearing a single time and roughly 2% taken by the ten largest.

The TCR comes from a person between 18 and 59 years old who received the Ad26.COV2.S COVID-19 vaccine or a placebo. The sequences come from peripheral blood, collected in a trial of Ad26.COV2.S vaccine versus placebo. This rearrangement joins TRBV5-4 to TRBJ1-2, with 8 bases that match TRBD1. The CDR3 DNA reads TGTGCCAGCAGCTTGGATCCGGCAGGGGGCGATGGCTACACCTTC. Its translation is CASSLDPAGGDGYTF.